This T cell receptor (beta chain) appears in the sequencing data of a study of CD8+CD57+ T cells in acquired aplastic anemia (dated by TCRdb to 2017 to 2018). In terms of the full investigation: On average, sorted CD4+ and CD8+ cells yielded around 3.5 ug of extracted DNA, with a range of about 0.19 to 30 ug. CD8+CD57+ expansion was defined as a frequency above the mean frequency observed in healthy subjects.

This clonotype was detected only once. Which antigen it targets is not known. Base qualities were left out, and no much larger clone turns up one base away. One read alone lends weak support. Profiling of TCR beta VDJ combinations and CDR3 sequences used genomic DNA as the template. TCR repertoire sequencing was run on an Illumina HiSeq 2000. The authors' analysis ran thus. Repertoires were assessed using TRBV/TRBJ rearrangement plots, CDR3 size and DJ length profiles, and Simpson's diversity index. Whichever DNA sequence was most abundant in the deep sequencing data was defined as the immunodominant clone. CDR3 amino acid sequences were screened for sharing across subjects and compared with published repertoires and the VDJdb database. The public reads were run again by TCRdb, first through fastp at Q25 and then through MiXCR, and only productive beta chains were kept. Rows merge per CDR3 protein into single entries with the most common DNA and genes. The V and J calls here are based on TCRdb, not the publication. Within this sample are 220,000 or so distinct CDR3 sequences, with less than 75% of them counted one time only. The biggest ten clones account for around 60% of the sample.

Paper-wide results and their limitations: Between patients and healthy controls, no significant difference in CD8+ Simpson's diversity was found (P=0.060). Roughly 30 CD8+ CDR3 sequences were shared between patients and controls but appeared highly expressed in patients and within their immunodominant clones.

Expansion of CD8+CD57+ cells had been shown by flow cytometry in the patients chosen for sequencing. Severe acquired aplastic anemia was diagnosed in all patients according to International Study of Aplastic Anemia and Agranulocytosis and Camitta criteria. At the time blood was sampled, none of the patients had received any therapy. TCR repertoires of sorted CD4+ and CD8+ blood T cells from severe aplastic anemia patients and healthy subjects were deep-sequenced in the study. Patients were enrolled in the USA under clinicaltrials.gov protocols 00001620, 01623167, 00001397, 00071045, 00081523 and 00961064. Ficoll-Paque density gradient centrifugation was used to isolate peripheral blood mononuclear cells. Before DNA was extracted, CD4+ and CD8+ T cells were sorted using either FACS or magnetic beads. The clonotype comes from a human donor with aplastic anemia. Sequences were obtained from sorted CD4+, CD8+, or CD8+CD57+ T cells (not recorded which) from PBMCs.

The CDR3 protein sequence reads: CASTPGQGRGETQYF. DNA sequence: TGTGCCAGCACCCCGGGACAGGGACGGGGAGAGACCCAGTACTTC. The chain was built from TRBV7-8 and TRBJ2-5; a stretch of 9 junction bases matches TRBD1. Taken from cysteine to phenylalanine, the CDR3 has 15 residues. Only the CDR3 DNA is retained, 45 bases long and in frame from the first base. The V end gives up 7 bases and the J end 4 bases, leaving 10 bases in the junction not matched to a gene. Sequences SGHVS (CDR1) and FQNEAQ (CDR2) are obtained from the germline V gene.